The 7 T cell receptor beta chains in this list originate from one sample, sequenced in a study of Graves' ophthalmopathy and Graves' hyperthyroidism (dated by TCRdb to 2017 to 2018). Sequencing instrument: Illumina HiSeq 2000. For repertoire sequencing, the TCR beta CDR3 regions were amplified from RNA transcripts. HTBI primers and the Qiagen OneStep RT-PCR kit were used in a first-round RT-PCR, which was followed by a second-round multiplex PCR, size selection and purification. TCRdb reprocessing: public reads trimmed at Q25 with fastp, clones called with MiXCR, in-frame beta chains kept. One record per CDR3 amino acid sequence lists the most common genes and DNA. The sample records around 1.1 million distinct CDR3 sequences, less than 45% of which are singletons. The ten largest make up more than 9.5% of the sample. The sequenced material came from peripheral blood or thyroid tissue (not recorded which). These receptors came from an adult man with Graves' hyperthyroidism.

Details on this clonotype: A much larger clone lies a single base off, so this may be a read error. The rearrangement links TRBV7-2 to TRBJ1-1, with D possibly being TRBD1 (5 bases). The CDR3 consists of 17 residues. Trimming left V 5 bases short and J 3 bases short, with 22 bases between. Germline assignment: CDR1 SGHTA and CDR2 FQGNSA. CDR3 in amino acids: CASSPLPRGSMDTEAFF. For the CDR3, the DNA is TGTGCCAGCAGCCCTTTACCGAGGGGTTCTATGGACACTGAAGCTTTCTTT.

This clonotype appeared a few times. The rearrangement joins TRBV24-1 to TRBJ2-2; a possible D gene is TRBD1 (5 bases). Germline values: CDR1 KGHDR, CDR2 SFDVKD. The CDR3 contains 20 residues. The V and J ends lost 4 bases and 8 bases respectively, with 31 bases between them. The CDR3 reads CATSDPQRYNTVVRAGELFF. CDR3 nucleotide sequence: TGTGCCACCAGTGACCCCCAAAGATATAACACCGTAGTCAGGGCTGGGGAGCTGTTTTTT.

The CDR3 coding sequence is TGCGCCAGCAGCCAAGGCCGCCGCGCGGAGACCCAGTACTTC. Its protein is CASSQGRRAETQYF. The rearrangement links TRBV4-1 to TRBJ2-5; D gene unclear. V lost 1 base, J lost 5 bases, and 11 bases lay in between. CDR1 is MGHRA, CDR2 YSYEKL, per germline. The CDR3 extends over 14 amino acids.

The table lists this clonotype with many counts. The chain uses TRBV5-1 and TRBJ2-7, with 7 nucleotides matching TRBD1. The CDR3 sequence is 16 residues long. Trimming at V came to 0 bases and at J to 0 bases, leaving 6 bases not matched to a gene. Germline CDR1 reads SGHRS; CDR2 reads YFSETQ. For the CDR3, the DNA is TGCGCCAGCAGCTTGGCCGGGACAGCCAGCTCCTACGAGCAGTACTTC. Residues: CASSLAGTASSYEQYF.

This clonotype has ten or more counts. V gene TRBV24-1 combines with J gene TRBJ2-2; D is possibly TRBD2 (5 bases). The CDR3 sequence is 16 residues long. Looked up from germline, CDR1 is KGHDR and CDR2 is SFDVKD. Trimming cost V 0 bases and J 3 bases, with 10 bases left between them. Here the CDR3 reads CATSDLRTRDTGELFF. The CDR3 nucleotides read TGTGCCACCAGTGATTTGCGAACGAGGGACACCGGGGAGCTGTTTTTT.

This clonotype was recorded at least ten times. This chain uses TRBV11-2 with TRBJ1-2; D gene ambiguous. V lost 5 bases and J lost 5, with 15 bases in between. CDR1 is SGHAT, CDR2 FQNNGV, per germline. There are 14 residues in the CDR3. Here the CDR3 DNA reads TGTGCCAGCAGCCCTTTGGCCACGATGTATGGCTACACCTTC. Amino acid sequence: CASSPLATMYGYTF.

In its sample, this clonotype was seen many times. J is TRBJ1-1 and V is TRBV2; 7 positions agree with TRBD1. The CDR3 has 17 amino acids. V gave up 5 bases and J gave up 5 bases; unmatched junction bases: 17. Germline-derived CDR1 and CDR2 are SNHLY and FYNNEI. CDR3 in amino acids: CASSHMKEGRGRTEAFF. Here the CDR3 DNA reads TGTGCCAGCAGTCACATGAAAGAAGGCAGGGGGAGAACTGAAGCTTTCTTT.